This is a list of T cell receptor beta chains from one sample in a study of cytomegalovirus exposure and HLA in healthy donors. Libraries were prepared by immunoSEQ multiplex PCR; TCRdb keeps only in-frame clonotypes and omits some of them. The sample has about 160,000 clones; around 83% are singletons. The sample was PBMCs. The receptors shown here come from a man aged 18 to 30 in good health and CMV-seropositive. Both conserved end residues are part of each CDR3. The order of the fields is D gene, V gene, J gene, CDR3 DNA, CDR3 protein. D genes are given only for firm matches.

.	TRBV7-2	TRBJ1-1	TGTGCCAGCAGCTTAGGAGGGAGCCCCCCCAACACTGAAGCTTTCTTT	CASSLGGSPPNTEAFF
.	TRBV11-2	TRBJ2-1	TGTGCCAGCAGCTTAGAATGGGTGCGGGGGCCCGCCACTGAGCAGTTCTTC	CASSLEWVRGPATEQFF
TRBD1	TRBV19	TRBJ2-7	TGTGCCAGTAGTACCACGACAGGGTCCGGGATCGAGCAGTACTTC	CASSTTTGSGIEQYF
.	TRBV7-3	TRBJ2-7	TGTGCCAGCAGCTTATACGCGTCCAAGGAGCAGTACTTC	CASSLYASKEQYF
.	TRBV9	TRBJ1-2	TGTGCCAGCAGCGTAGGCGCGGACTATGGCTACACCTTC	CASSVGADYGYTF
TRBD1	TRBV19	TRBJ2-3	TGTGCCAGTAGTATAACAGGGGTTAGCACAGATACGCAGTATTTT	CASSITGVSTDTQYF
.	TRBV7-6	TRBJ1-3	TGTGCCAGCAGCTTAGATGGGGCGTTCTCTGGAAACACCATATATTTT	CASSLDGAFSGNTIYF
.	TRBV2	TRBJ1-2	TGTGCCAGCAGCCCTGAGGGTCACGGCTACACCTTC	CASSPEGHGYTF
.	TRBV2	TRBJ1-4	TGTGCCAGCAGTGTACAGGGAACTAATGAAAAACTGTTTTTT	CASSVQGTNEKLFF
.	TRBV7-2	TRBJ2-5	TGTGCCAGCAGCTCAAGGGGTGTTATAGGAGAGACCCAGTACTTC	CASSSRGVIGETQYF
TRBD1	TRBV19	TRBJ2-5	TGTGCCAGTAGTATAGTAGGGGACAGCCATGGGACCCAGTACTTC	CASSIVGDSHGTQYF
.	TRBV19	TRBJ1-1	TGTGCCAGTAGTATATGGGGCGCCACTGAAGCTTTCTTT	CASSIWGATEAFF
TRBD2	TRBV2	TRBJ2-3	TGTGCCAGCTCCCTGGGGGGCGGGGGGCCGGAGGGAACGCAGTATTTT	CASSLGGGGPEGTQYF
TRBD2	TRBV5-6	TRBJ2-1	TGTGCCAGCAGCTTGTTGGGACTAGCGAACACCTACAATGAGCAGTTCTTC	CASSLLGLANTYNEQFF
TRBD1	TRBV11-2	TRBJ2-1	TGTGCCAGCAGCTTAGTCCAGGGGGATTACAATGAGCAGTTCTTC	CASSLVQGDYNEQFF
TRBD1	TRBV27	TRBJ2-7	TGTGCCAGCATGGACAGGGCTGGAGAGCAGTACTTC	CASMDRAGEQYF